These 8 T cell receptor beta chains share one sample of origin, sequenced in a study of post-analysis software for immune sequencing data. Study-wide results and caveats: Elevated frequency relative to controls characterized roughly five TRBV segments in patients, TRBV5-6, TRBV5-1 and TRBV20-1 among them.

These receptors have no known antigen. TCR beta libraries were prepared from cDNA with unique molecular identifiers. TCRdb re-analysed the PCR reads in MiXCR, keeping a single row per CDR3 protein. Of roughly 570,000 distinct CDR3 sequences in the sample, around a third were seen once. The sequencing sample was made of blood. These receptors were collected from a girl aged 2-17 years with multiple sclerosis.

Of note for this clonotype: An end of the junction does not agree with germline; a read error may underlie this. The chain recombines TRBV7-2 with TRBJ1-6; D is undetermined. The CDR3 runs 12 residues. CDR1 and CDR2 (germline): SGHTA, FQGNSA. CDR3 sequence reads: CASSSLRAPPHF. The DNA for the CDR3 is TGTGCCAGCAGCTCGCTGAGGGCACCCCCCCACTTT. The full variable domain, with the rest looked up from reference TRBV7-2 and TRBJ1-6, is GAGVSQSPSNKVTEKGKDVELRCDPISGHTALYWYRQSLGQGLEFLIYFQGNSAPDKSGLPSDRFSAERTGGSVSTLTIQRTQQEDSAVYLCASSSLRAPPHFGNGTRLTVT.

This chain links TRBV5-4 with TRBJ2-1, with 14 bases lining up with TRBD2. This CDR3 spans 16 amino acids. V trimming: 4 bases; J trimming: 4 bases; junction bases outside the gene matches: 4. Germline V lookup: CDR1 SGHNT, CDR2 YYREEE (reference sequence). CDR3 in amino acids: CASSTGLAGGYNEQFF. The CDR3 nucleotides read TGTGCCAGCAGCACAGGACTAGCGGGGGGTTACAATGAGCAGTTCTTC.

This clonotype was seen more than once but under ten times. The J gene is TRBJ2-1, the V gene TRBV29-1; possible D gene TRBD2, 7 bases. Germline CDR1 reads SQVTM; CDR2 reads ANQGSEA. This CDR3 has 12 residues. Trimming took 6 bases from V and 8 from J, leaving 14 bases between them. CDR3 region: CSVPWGGYEQFF. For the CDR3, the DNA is TGCAGCGTACCTTGGGGGGGCTATGAGCAGTTCTTC.

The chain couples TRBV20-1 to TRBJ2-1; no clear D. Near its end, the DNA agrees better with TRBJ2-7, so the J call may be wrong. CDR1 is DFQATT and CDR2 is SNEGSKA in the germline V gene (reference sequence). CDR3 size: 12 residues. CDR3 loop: CSARQGYNEQYF. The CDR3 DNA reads TGCAGTGCCCGACAAGGGTACAATGAGCAGTACTTC.

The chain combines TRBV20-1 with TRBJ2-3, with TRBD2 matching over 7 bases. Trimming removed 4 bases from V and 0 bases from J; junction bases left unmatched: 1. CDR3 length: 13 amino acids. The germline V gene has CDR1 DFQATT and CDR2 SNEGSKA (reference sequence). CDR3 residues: CSATGGSTDTQYF. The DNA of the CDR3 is TGCAGTGCTACGGGGGGAAGCACAGATACGCAGTATTTT.

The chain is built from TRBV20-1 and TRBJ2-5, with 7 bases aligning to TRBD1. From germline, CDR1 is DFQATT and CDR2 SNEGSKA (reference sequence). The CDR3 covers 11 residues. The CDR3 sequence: CGAQGEETQYF. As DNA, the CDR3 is TGCGGGGCCCAGGGGGAAGAGACCCAGTACTTC.

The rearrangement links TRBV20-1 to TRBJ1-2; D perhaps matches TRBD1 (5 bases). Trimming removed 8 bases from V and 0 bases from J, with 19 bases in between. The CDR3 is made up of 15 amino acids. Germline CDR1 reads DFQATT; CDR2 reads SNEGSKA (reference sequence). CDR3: CSTSGGRGANYGYTF. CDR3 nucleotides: TGCAGTACGAGCGGGGGAAGGGGCGCTAACTATGGCTACACCTTC.

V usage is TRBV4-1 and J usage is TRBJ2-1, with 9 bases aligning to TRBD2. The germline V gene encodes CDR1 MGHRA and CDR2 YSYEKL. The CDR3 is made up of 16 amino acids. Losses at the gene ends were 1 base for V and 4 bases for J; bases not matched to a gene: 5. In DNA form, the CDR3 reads TGCGCCAGCAGCCAAGCCGAGCGGGGGGATTACAATGAGCAGTTCTTC. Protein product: CASSQAERGDYNEQFF.